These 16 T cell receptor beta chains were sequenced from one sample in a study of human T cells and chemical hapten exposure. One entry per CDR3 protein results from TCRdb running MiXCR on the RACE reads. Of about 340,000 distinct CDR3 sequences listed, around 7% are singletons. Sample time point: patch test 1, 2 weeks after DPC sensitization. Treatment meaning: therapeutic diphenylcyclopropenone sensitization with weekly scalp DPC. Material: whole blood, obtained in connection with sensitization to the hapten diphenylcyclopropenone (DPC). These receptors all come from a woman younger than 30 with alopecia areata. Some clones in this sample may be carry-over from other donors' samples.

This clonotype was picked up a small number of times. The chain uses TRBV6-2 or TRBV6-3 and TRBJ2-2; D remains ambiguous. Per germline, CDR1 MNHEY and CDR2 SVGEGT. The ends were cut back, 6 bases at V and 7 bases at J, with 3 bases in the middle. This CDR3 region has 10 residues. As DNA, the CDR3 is TGTGCCAGCAGGGGCGGGGAGCTGTTTTTT. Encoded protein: CASRGGELFF.

The CDR3 sequence: CASSQGGSDQPQHF. CDR3 in DNA: TGTGCCAGCAGCCAAGGGGGATCAGATCAGCCCCAGCATTTT. The chain joins TRBV3-1 to TRBJ1-5; D remains ambiguous. V lost 1 base and J 5 bases, leaving 9 bases between the germline ends. The germline V gene encodes CDR1 LGHDT and CDR2 YNNKEL (reference sequence). The CDR3 is 14 residues long.

The CDR3 nucleotides read TGCGCCAGCGGACCCGGACAGCTCTATGGCTACACCTTC. Encoded protein: CASGPGQLYGYTF. V is TRBV5-1 and J is TRBJ1-2; the D gene is possibly TRBD1 (6 bases). Germline CDR1 SGHRS, CDR2 YFSETQ. This CDR3 has 13 residues. The V gene lost 7 bases and the J gene lost 4 bases, with 14 bases spanning the gap.

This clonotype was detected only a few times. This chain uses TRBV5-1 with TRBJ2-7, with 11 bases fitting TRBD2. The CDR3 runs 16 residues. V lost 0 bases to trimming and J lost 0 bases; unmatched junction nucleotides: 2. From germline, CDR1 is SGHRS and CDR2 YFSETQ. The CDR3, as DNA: TGCGCCAGCAGCTTGGAAGGGACTAGCGGCTCCTACGAGCAGTACTTC. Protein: CASSLEGTSGSYEQYF. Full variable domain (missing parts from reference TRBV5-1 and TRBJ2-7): KAGVTQTPRYLIKTRGQQVTLSCSPISGHRSVSWYQQTPGQGLQFLFEYFSETQRNKGNFPGRFSGRQFSNSRSEMNVSTLELGDSALYLCASSLEGTSGSYEQYFGPGTRLTVT.

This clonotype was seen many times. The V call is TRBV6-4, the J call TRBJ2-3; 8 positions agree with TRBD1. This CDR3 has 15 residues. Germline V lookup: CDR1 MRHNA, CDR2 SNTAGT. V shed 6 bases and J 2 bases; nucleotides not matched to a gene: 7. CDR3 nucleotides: TGTGCCAGCAGCCCAGGACAGGGAAACACAGATACGCAGTATTTT. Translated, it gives CASSPGQGNTDTQYF.

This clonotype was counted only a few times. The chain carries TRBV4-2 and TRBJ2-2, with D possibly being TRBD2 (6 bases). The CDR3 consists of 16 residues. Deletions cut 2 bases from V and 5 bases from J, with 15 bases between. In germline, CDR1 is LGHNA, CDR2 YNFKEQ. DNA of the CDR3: TGTGCCAGCAGCCAACTCTGGGGCGGAGGGACCGGGGAGCTGTTTTTT. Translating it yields CASSQLWGGGTGELFF.

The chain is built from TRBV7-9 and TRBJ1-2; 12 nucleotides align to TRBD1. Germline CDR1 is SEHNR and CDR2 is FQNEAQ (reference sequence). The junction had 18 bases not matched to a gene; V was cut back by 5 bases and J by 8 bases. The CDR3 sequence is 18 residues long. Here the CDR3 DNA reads TGTGCCAGCAGCCTTTCAGATCTCCGGGACAGGGGGCGCGTAGGCTACACCTTC. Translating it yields CASSLSDLRDRGRVGYTF.

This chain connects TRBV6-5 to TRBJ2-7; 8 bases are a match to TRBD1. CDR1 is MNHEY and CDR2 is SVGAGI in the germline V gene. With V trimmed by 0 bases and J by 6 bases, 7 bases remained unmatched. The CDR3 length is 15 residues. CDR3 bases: TGTGCCAGCAGTTACTCGAGGACAGGGACCCTCGAGCAGTACTTC. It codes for CASSYSRTGTLEQYF.

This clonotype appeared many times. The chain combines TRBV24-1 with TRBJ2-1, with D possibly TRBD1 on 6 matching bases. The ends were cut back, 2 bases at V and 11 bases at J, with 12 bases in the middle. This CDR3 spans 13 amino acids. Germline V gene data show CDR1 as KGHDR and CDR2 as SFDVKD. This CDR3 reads CATSDYQGYKQFF. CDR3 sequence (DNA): TGTGCCACCAGTGATTATCAGGGGTATAAGCAGTTCTTC.

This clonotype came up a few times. The CDR3 DNA follows: TGTGCCAGCAGCTCTTCTGGACTAGGGTTTAACACAGATACGCAGTATTTT. Translating gives CASSSSGLGFNTDTQYF. The chain is built from TRBV11-2 and TRBJ2-3; 7 nucleotides line up with TRBD2. The CDR3 has 17 residues. From germline, CDR1 is SGHAT and CDR2 FQNNGV. V shed 4 bases and J 2 bases; nucleotides not matched to a gene: 12.

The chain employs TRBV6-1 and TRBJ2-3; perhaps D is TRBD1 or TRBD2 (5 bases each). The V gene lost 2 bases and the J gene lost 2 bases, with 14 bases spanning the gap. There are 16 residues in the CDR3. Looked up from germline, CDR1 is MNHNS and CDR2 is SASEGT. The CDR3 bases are TGTGCCAGCAGTGAATTACACAGAGGGACCACAGATACGCAGTATTTT. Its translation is CASSELHRGTTDTQYF.

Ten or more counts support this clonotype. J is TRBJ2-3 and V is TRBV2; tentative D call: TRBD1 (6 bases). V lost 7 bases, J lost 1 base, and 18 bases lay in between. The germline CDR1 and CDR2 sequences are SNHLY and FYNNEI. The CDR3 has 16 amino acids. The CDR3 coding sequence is TGTGCCAGCATCTTTAATCCAGGGGATCGCACAGATACGCAGTATTTT. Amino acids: CASIFNPGDRTDTQYF.

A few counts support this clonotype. DNA of the CDR3: TGTGCCAGCAGTTACGTACAGGGGGCTGCTGAAGCTTTCTTT. It encodes CASSYVQGAAEAFF. This chain links TRBV6-2 or TRBV6-3 with TRBJ1-1; TRBD1 matches at 9 bases. Trimming removed 2 bases from V and 6 bases from J; junction bases left unmatched: 4. CDR3 length: 14 amino acids. Germline CDR1 and CDR2: MNHEY and SVGEGT.

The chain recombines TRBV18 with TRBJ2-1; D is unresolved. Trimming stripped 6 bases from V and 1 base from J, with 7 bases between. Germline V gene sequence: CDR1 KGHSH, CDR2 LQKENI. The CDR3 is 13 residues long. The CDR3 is CASSRISYNEQFF. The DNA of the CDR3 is TGTGCCAGCTCTAGGATTTCCTACAATGAGCAGTTCTTC.

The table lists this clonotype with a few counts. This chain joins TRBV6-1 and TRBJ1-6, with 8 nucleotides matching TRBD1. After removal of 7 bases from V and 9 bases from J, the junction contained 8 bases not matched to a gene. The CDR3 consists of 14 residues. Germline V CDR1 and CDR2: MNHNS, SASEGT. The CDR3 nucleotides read TGTGCCAGCACCCATACAGGGGGTGGTTCACCCCTCCACTTT. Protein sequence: CASTHTGGGSPLHF.

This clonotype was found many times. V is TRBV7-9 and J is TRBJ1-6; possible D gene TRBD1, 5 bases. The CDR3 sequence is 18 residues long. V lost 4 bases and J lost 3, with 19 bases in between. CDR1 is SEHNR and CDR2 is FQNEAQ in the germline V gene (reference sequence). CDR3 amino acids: CASSYRGGGPFYNSPLHF. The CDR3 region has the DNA TGTGCCAGCAGCTACCGTGGTGGGGGACCTTTCTATAATTCACCCCTCCACTTT.